A selection of T cell receptor beta chains follows, all from one sample in a study of blood T cell repertoires in COVID-19. Produced via immunoSEQ multiplex PCR; TCRdb's table is partial and in-frame only. The repertoire holds about 370,000 clones, with around 90% as singletons. Material: peripheral blood. Every receptor here comes from a woman aged 25 to 45 with COVID-19, enrolled during active disease. The conserved cysteine and the conserved F or W are not part of the CDR3 here.

j_call v_call cdr3_aa
TRBJ1-6 TRBV5-4 ASSIGQGINSPLH
TRBJ2-4 TRBV5-6 ASSFFSDRANIQY
TRBJ1-4 TRBV2 ATRESGGDEKLF
TRBJ2-2 TRBV24-1 ATSDPDRMNTGELF
TRBJ1-2 TRBV10-3 AIKGDFYGYT
TRBJ1-2 TRBV15 ATSRGGTQNYGYT
TRBJ2-1 TRBV24-1 ATSDTGLADNEQF
TRBJ2-6 TRBV4-3 ASSQDLGQGGSGANVLT
TRBJ1-1 TRBV18 ASSPLGRPNTEAF
TRBJ1-2 TRBV27 ASSLSKSTGYT
TRBJ1-1 TRBV4-1 ASSQEFIPHFDDRMKDTEAF
TRBJ2-1 TRBV9 ASSVGGGSYNEQF
TRBJ2-2 TRBV9 ASSVATGLAGLANTGELF
TRBJ2-3 TRBV4-3 ASSQYRGGTDTQY
TRBJ1-4 TRBV28 ASHPSREGSEKLF
TRBJ1-6 TRBV21-1 ASSNRPRVFPYNSPLH
TRBJ1-2 TRBV28 ASSTLHDSNYGYT
TRBJ2-3 TRBV9 ASSVGTVSTDTQY
TRBJ1-2 TRBV27 ASSPGTGGAGGYT
TRBJ1-1 TRBV5-1 ASSLGQSTEAF
TRBJ2-1 TRBV7-2 ASSLAYGGLAGDNEQF
TRBJ1-1 TRBV27 ASSLSGRDRYTEAF
TRBJ2-3 TRBV5-1 ASKDTSGRSDTQY
TRBJ1-4 TRBV6-5 ASRRRTGEKLF
TRBJ1-3 TRBV6-5 ASRGRAPGNTIY
TRBJ1-1 TRBV30 AWIATGQAGTEAF
TRBJ2-1 TRBV7-9 ASSPRASGLHEQF
TRBJ2-1 TRBV29-1 SVAPQGAGYNEQF
TRBJ2-6 TRBV5-6 ATGVISGANVLT
TRBJ2-7 TRBV5-1 ASSPEGAHEQY
TRBJ1-4 TRBV2 ASRQQGASEKLF
TRBJ1-2 TRBV6-5 ASSYSAGGNYGYT